Sequencing of this TCR beta chain was carried out in a study of post-analysis software for immune sequencing data (dated by TCRdb to about 2015). About the full investigation: Relapsing-remitting, secondary progressive and progressive-relapsing multiple sclerosis were recorded as disease courses, and subtype annotation was lacking for some patients. The patient repertoires were set against about 12 previously published healthy control repertoires from donors whose ages ranged from about 6 to 25 years. A subset of samples was prepared in parallel using single-end sample barcoding, then pooled and co-amplified after Illumina adapter ligation.

Concerning this clonotype: Its antigen target is currently unknown. At one of its ends the junction is not consistent with the germline gene, which may arise from a read error.

Library creation used PCR. The sequencing machine was an Illumina HiSeq 2500. Unique molecular identifiers were incorporated into TCR beta cDNA libraries to reduce PCR and sequencing biases. Roughly 500,000 cDNA molecules were obtained for every 1 to 10 million input T cells, so each molecule roughly corresponded to one T cell. Patient libraries were prepared and sequenced with the same protocol used for the earlier healthy control dataset. Samples belonging to the same batch were prepared together, multiplexed and sequenced on a shared HiSeq lane. Under the source paper's analysis protocol: MIGEC was used to process the raw barcoded reads, and molecular identifier groups with only a single read were discarded before consensus assembly and CDR3 extraction. VDJtools was used for post-analysis of the clonotype tables, and diversity was normalized by down-sampling every dataset to the size of the smallest sample. In repertoire overlap clustering, CDR3 amino acid sequences, but not nucleotide sequences, were matched to correct batch-related cross-sample contamination. The public reads were reanalyzed by TCRdb: fastp trimming at Q25, MiXCR alignment, in-frame beta chains only. Rows with one shared CDR3 protein collapse into an entry with the most common genes and DNA. Clone size and V and J calls follow TCRdb, not the original study. Across this sample there are about 500,000 distinct CDR3 sequences, with around 40% seen only once. About 12% of the sample rests with the top ten.

The research as a whole found: The multiple sclerosis patient group was slightly younger than the control group. Direct clustering with F measure showed strong co-clustering of samples prepared in the same batch, prompting a batch-effect correction. Multiple sclerosis patients had significantly lower normalized Chao1 diversity than controls, a result that suggests substantial peripheral T-cell clonal expansion.

To demonstrate the VDJtools post-analysis software, the study profiled TCR beta repertoires from the peripheral blood of around 13 young patients with multiple sclerosis. Multiple sclerosis patients were children and adolescents aged about 6 to 16 years. Sequenced sample: blood. This TCR derives from a girl under 18 with multiple sclerosis.

DNA sequence: TGCCGCGTTGAAATGCGGGAGGAGGGCTACACCTTC. It encodes CRVEMREEGYTF. This chain joins TRBV29-1 to TRBJ1-2; no D gene call is confident. Sequences SQVTM (CDR1) and ANQGSEA (CDR2) are obtained from the germline V gene. Including the terminal cysteine and phenylalanine, the CDR3 comprises 12 residues. The retained sequence is limited to the CDR3, 36 bases, with the frame set at the first base.